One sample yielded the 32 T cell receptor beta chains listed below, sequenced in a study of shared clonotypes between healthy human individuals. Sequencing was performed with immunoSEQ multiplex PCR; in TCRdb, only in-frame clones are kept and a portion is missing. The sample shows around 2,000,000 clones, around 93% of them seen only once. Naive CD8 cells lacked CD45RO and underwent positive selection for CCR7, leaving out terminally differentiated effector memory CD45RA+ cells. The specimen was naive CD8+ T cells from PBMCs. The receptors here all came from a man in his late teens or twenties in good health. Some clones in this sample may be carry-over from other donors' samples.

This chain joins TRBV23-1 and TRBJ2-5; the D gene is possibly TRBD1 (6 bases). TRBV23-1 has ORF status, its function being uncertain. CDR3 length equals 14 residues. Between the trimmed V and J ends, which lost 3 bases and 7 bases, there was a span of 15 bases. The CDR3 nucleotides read TGCGCCAGCAGTCACCCGGACAGCGAGGGGACCCAGTACTTC. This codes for CASSHPDSEGTQYF.

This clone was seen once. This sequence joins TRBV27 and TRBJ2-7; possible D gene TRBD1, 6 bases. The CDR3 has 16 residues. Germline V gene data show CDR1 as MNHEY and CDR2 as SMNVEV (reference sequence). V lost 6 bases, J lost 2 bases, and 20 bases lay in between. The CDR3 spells CASSLSPGTLPYEQYF. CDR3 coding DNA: TGTGCCAGCAGCCTATCCCCCGGGACACTTCCCTACGAGCAGTACTTC.

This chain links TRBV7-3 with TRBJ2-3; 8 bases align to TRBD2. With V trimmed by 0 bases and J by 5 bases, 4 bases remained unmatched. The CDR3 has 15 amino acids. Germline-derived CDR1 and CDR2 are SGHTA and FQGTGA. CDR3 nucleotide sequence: TGTGCCAGCAGCTTAACTAGCGGGATACTAGATACGCAGTATTTT. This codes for CASSLTSGILDTQYF.

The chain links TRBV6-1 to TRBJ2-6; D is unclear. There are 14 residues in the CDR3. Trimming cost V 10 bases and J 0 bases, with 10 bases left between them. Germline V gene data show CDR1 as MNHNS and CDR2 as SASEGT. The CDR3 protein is CATTDRSGANVLTF. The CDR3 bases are TGTGCCACCACGGACCGCTCTGGGGCCAACGTCCTGACTTTC.

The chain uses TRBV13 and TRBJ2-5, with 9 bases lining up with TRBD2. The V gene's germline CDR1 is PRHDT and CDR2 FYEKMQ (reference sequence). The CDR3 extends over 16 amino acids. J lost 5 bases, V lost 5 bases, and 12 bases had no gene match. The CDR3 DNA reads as TGTGCCAGCAGCCCCAGGCTAGCGGGATCTCTCGAGACCCAGTACTTC. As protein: CASSPRLAGSLETQYF. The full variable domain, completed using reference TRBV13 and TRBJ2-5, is AAGVIQSPRHLIKEKRETATLKCYPIPRHDTVYWYQQGPGQDPQFLISFYEKMQSDKGSIPDRFSAQQFSDYHSELNMSSLELGDSALYFCASSPRLAGSLETQYFGPGTRLLVL.

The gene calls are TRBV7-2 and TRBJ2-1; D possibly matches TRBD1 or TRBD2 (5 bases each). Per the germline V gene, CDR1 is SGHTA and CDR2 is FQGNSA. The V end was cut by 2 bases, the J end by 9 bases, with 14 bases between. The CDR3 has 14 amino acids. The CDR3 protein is CASSLKVSGGEQFF. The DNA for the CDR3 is TGTGCCAGCAGCTTAAAGGTGTCTGGGGGTGAGCAGTTCTTC.

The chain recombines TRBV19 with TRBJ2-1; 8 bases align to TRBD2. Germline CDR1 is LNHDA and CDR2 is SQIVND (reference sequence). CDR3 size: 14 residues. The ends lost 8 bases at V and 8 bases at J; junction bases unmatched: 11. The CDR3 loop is CASSGGTRGDEQFF. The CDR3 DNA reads TGTGCCAGTTCGGGCGGGACTAGAGGCGATGAGCAGTTCTTC.

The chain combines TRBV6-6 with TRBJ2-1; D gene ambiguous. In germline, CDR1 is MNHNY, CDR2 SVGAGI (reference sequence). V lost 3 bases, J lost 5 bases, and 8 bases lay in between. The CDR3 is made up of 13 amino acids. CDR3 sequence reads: CASSYVGNNEQFF. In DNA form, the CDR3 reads TGTGCCAGCAGTTATGTGGGTAACAATGAGCAGTTCTTC.

CDR3 residues: CSGRTSAYEQYF. CDR3 in DNA: TGCAGCGGCCGGACATCAGCCTACGAGCAGTACTTC. J is TRBJ2-7 and V is TRBV29-1; D is perhaps TRBD1 (5 bases). The germline gives CDR1 SQVTM, CDR2 ANQGSEA. The CDR3 has 12 residues. Between the trimmed V and J ends, which lost 7 bases and 2 bases, there was a span of 12 bases.

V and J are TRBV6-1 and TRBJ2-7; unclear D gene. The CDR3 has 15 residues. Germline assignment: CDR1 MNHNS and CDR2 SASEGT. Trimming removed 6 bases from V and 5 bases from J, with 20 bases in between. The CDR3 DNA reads TGTGCCAGCAGCACCTCTCTCTTTGAGGACCACGAGCAGTACTTC. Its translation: CASSTSLFEDHEQYF.

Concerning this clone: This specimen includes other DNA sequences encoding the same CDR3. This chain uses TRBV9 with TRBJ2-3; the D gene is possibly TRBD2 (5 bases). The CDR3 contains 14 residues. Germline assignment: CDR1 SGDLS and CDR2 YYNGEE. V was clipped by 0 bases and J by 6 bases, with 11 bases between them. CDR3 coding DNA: TGTGCCAGCAGCGTAGTGGGCGCGGGTGATACGCAGTATTTT. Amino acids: CASSVVGAGDTQYF.

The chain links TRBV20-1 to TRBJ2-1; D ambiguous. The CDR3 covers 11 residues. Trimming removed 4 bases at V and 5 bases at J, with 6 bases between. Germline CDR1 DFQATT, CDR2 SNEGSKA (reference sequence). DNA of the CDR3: TGCAGTGCTACCAGGAACAATGAGCAGTTCTTC. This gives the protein CSATRNNEQFF.

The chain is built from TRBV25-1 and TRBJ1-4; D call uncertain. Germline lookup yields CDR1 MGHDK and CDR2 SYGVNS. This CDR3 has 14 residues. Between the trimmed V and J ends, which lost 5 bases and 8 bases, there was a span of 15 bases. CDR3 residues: CASSPDGVREKLFF. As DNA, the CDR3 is TGTGCCAGCAGTCCGGACGGAGTTAGGGAAAAACTGTTTTTT.

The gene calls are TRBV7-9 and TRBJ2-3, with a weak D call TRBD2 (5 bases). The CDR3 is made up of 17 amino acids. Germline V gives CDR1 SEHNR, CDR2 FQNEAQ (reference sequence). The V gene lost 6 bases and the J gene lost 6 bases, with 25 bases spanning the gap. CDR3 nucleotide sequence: TGTGCCAGCAGTTCTGGTTCGCTTTCCGGGGTGGCGGATACGCAGTATTTT. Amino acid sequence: CASSSGSLSGVADTQYF.

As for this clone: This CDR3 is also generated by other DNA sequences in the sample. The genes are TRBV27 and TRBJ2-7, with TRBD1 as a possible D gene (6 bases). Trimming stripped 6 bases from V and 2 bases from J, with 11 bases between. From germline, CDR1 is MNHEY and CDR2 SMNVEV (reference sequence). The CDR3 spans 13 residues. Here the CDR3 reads CASSLGQPYEQYF. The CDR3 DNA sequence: TGTGCCAGCAGCTTAGGACAGCCCTACGAGCAGTACTTC.

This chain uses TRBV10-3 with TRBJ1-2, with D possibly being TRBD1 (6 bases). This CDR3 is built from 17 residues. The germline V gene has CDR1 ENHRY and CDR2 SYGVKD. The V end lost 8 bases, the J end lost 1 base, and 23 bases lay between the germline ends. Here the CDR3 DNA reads TGTGCCATCGACCAGGGACTCGGGGACATGGGTAACTATGGCTACACCTTC. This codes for CAIDQGLGDMGNYGYTF.

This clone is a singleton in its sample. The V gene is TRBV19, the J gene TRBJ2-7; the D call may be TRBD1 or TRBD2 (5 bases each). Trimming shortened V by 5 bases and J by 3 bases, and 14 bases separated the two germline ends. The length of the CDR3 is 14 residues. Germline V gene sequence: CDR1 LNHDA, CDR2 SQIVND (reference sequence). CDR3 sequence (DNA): TGTGCCAGTAGTGAAGCTGGGACCGGCTACGAGCAGTACTTC. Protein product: CASSEAGTGYEQYF.

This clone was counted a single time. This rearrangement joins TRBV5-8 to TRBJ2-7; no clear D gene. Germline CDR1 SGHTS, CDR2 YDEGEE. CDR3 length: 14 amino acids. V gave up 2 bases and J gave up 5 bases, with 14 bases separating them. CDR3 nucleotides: TGTGCCAGCAGCTTAGAAGGTCCCATCCACGAGCAGTACTTC. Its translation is CASSLEGPIHEQYF. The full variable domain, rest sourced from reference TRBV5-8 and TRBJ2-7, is EAGVTQSPTHLIKTRGQQATLRCSPISGHTSVYWYQQALGLGLQFLLWYDEGEERNRGNFPPRFSGRQFPNYSSELNVNALELEDSALYLCASSLEGPIHEQYFGPGTRLTVT.

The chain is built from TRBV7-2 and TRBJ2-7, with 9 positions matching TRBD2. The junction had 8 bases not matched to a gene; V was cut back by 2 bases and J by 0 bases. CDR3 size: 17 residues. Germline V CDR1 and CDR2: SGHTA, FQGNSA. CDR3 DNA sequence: TGTGCCAGCAGCTTAAGATCTAGCGGGATCGTCTCCTACGAGCAGTACTTC. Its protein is CASSLRSSGIVSYEQYF.

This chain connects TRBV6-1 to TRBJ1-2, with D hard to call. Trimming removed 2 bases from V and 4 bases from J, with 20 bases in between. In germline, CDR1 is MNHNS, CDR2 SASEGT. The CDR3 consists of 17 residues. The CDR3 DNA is TGTGCCAGCAGTGAACCTTCCTCCCCCCGGTTCCTCTATGGCTACACCTTC. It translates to CASSEPSSPRFLYGYTF.

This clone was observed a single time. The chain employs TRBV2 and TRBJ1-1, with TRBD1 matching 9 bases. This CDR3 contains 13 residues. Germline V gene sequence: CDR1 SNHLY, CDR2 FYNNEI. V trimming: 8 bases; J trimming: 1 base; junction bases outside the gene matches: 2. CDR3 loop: CASADRGNTEAFF. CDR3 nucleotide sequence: TGTGCCAGCGCGGACAGGGGGAACACTGAAGCTTTCTTT. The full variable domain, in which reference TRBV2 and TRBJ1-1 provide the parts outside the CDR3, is EPEVTQTPSHQVTQMGQEVILRCVPISNHLYFYWYRQILGQKVEFLVSFYNNEISEKSEIFDDQFSVERPDGSNFTLKIRSTKLEDSAMYFCASADRGNTEAFFGQGTRLTVV.

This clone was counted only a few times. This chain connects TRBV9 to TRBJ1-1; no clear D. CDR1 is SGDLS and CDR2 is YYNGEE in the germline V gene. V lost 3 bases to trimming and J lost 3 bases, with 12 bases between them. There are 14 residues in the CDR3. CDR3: CASSGGLTDTEAFF. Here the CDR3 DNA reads TGTGCCAGCAGCGGCGGTTTAACGGACACTGAAGCTTTCTTT.

CDR3 in DNA: TGTGCCAGCAGTTTATTCCGGGACAGTAACACAGATACGCAGTATTTT. Protein sequence: CASSLFRDSNTDTQYF. The rearrangement joins TRBV28 to TRBJ2-3; 7 positions match TRBD1. V lost 1 base to trimming and J lost 2 bases; unmatched junction nucleotides: 6. Germline CDR1 is MDHEN and CDR2 is SYDVKM. CDR3 size: 16 residues.

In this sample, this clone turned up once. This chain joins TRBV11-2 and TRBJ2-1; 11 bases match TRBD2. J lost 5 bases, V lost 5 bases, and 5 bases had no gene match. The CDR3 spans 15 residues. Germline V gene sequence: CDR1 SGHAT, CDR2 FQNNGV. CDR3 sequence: CASSPTSGSDNEQFF. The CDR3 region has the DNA TGTGCCAGCAGCCCAACTAGCGGGAGCGACAATGAGCAGTTCTTC.

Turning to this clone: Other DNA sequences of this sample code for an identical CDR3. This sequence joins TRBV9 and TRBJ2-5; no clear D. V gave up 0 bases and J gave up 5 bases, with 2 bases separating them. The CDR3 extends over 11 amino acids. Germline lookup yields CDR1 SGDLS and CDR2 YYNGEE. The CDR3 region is CASSVEETQYF. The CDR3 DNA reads TGTGCCAGCAGCGTAGAGGAGACCCAGTACTTC.

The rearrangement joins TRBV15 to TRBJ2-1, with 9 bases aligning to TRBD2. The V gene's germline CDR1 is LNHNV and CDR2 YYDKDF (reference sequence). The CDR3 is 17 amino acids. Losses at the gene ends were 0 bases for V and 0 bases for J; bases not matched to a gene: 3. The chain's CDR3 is CATSRDSGSVSYNEQFF. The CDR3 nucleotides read TGTGCCACCAGCAGAGATAGCGGGAGCGTCTCCTACAATGAGCAGTTCTTC.

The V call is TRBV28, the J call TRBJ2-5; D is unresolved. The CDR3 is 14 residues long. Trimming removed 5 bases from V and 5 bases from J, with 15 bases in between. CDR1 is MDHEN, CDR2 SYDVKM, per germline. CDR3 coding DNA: TGTGCCAGCAGTCCCCTAAGTTTTAGTGAGACCCAGTACTTC. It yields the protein CASSPLSFSETQYF. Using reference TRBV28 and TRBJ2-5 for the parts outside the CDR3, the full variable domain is DVKVTQSSRYLVKRTGEKVFLECVQDMDHENMFWYRQDPGLGLRLIYFSYDVKMKEKGDIPEGYSVSREKKERFSLILESASTNQTSMYLCASSPLSFSETQYFGPGTRLLVL.

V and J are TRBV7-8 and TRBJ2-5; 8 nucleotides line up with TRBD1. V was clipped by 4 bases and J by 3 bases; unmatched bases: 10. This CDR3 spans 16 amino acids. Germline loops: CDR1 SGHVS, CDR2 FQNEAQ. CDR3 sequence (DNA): TGTGCCAGCAGCTCCCTCAGGGGGCGGTCTGAAGAGACCCAGTACTTC. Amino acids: CASSSLRGRSEETQYF.

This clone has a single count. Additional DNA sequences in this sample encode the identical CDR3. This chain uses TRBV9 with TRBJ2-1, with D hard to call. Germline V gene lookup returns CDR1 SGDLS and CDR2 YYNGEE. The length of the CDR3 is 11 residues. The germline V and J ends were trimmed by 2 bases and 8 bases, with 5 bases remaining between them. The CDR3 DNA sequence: TGTGCCAGCAGCGTGGGGTATGAGCAGTTCTTC. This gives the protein CASSVGYEQFF.

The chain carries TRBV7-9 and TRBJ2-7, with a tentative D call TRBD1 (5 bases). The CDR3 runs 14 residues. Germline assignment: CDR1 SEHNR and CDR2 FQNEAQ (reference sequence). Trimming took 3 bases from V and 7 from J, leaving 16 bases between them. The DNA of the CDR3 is TGTGCCAGCAGCTTTGCCCCGGCGACAGATGAGCAGTACTTC. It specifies CASSFAPATDEQYF.

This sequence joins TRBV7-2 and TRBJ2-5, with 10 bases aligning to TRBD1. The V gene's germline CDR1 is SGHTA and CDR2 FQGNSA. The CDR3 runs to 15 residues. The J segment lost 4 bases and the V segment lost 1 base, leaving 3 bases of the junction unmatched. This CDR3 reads CASSLGQGARETQYF. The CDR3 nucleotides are TGTGCCAGCAGCTTAGGACAGGGGGCGAGAGAGACCCAGTACTTC. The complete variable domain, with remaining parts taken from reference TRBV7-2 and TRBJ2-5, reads GAGVSQSPSNKVTEKGKDVELRCDPISGHTALYWYRQSLGQGLEFLIYFQGNSAPDKSGLPSDRFSAERTGGSVSTLTIQRTQQEDSAVYLCASSLGQGARETQYFGPGTRLLVL.

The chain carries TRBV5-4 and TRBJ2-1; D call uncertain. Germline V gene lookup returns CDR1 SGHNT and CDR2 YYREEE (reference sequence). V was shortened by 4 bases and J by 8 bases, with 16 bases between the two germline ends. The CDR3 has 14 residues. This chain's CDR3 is CASSRWAVSDEQFF. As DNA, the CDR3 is TGTGCCAGCAGCCGTTGGGCGGTTTCGGATGAGCAGTTCTTC.